Below, 20 T cell receptor beta chains from the same sample are listed, as sequenced in a study of T cells in Graves' hyperthyroidism and ophthalmopathy. Amplified regions were TCR beta CDR3 sequences from RNA transcripts. Researchers ran a first-round RT-PCR on the TCR CDR3 using the HTBI primer set. Each CDR3 protein is one row after TCRdb ran MiXCR on the multiplex PCR reads. The sample carries roughly 580,000 distinct CDR3 sequences, roughly 46% recorded once. The sequenced sample was peripheral blood or thyroid tissue (not recorded which). Source of these receptors: a young woman with Graves' hyperthyroidism.

V and J are TRBV5-1 and TRBJ2-2; no firm D call. Germline values: CDR1 SGHRS, CDR2 YFSETQ. Deletions cut 0 bases from V and 3 bases from J, with 6 bases between. The CDR3 covers 14 residues. The CDR3, as DNA: TGCGCCAGCAGCTTGGAACTGCACACCGGGGAGCTGTTTTTT. Its protein is CASSLELHTGELFF.

This clonotype was recorded a few times. V is TRBV7-2 and J is TRBJ1-3; D unresolved. With 0 bases removed from V and 2 bases from J, the gap between germline ends came to 14 bases. This CDR3 spans 17 amino acids. Per germline, CDR1 SGHTA and CDR2 FQGNSA. CDR3 region: CASSLAAGFIAGNTIYF. The DNA for the CDR3 is TGTGCCAGCAGCTTAGCAGCAGGATTCATTGCTGGAAACACCATATATTTT.

This clonotype was seen a handful of times. The chain is built from TRBV11-1 and TRBJ1-3, with D tentatively TRBD1 (6 bases). Trimming took off 4 bases at V and 2 bases at J, with 21 bases between the two ends. CDR1 SGHAT and CDR2 FQDESV come from the germline V gene (reference sequence). The length of the CDR3 is 18 residues. The CDR3 here is CASSSPGGQGKTGNTIYF. The CDR3 region has the DNA TGTGCCAGCAGCTCGCCCGGCGGGCAGGGGAAAACTGGAAACACCATATATTTT.

The gene calls are TRBV24-1 and TRBJ1-1; 8 bases agree with TRBD1. Trimming cost V 1 base and J 2 bases; bases outside gene matches: 5. Germline CDR1 and CDR2: KGHDR and SFDVKD. The CDR3 sequence is 16 residues long. The CDR3 here is CATSDLLTGDNTEAFF. The CDR3 coding sequence is TGTGCCACCAGTGATTTATTGACAGGGGATAACACTGAAGCTTTCTTT.

This clonotype is a singleton in its sample. The junction does not match germline at one end; this may be a read error. V usage is TRBV7-9 and J usage is TRBJ1-2, with TRBD1 matching 9 bases. The CDR3 sequence is 15 residues long. Germline assignment: CDR1 SEHNR and CDR2 FQNEAQ (reference sequence). The CDR3 region has the DNA TGTGCCGGCAGCTTTTACCCGGACAGGGGTGGCGGCTACACCTTC. This codes for CAGSFYPDRGGGYTF.

A few counts support this clonotype. The genes are TRBV6-5 and TRBJ2-7, with 11 bases that match TRBD2. V was clipped by 0 bases and J by 3 bases; unmatched bases: 7. This CDR3 is built from 17 residues. Germline-derived CDR1 and CDR2 are MNHEY and SVGAGI. The CDR3 sequence: CASSYSTSGREFYEQYF. In DNA, the CDR3 is TGTGCCAGCAGTTACTCAACTAGCGGGAGAGAATTCTACGAGCAGTACTTC.

As for this clonotype: One end of the junction does not line up with germline, which may come from a read error. V is TRBV24-1 and J is TRBJ2-6, with 7 bases identical to TRBD1. Germline lookup yields CDR1 KGHDR and CDR2 SFDVKD. The CDR3 contains 12 residues. CDR3 amino acids: CATREQGNTEAF. CDR3 in DNA: TGTGCCACCAGAGAACAGGGGAACACTGAAGCTTTC.

The V gene is TRBV24-1, the J gene TRBJ2-3, with TRBD2 identical over 8 bases. This CDR3 comprises 17 residues. V shed 7 bases, J shed 1 base, and the junction held 12 bases outside the gene matches. Germline CDR1 is KGHDR and CDR2 is SFDVKD. CDR3 sequence: CATSVAGTREGTDTQYF. The CDR3 DNA follows: TGTGCCACCAGCGTAGCGGGAACCCGGGAGGGCACAGATACGCAGTATTTT.

The chain couples TRBV2 to TRBJ1-1; D is ambiguous. V lost 2 bases, J lost 0 bases, and 7 bases lay in between. In germline, CDR1 is SNHLY, CDR2 FYNNEI. The CDR3 totals 14 residues. The chain's CDR3 is CASSELVMNTEAFF. The DNA for the CDR3 is TGTGCCAGCAGTGAACTTGTCATGAACACTGAAGCTTTCTTT.

The chain recombines TRBV29-1 with TRBJ2-2; 8 bases agree with TRBD2. CDR1 and CDR2 from the germline V gene are SQVTM and ANQGSEA. The V segment lost 3 bases and the J segment 8 bases; nucleotides outside the gene matches: 2. The CDR3 consists of 12 residues. DNA for the CDR3: TGCAGCGTTGATGTAGCGGGAGGGGAGCTGTTTTTT. The encoded protein is CSVDVAGGELFF.

This clonotype was counted a few times. This sequence joins TRBV9 and TRBJ1-2; D is undetermined. The CDR3 loop spans 14 amino acids. The V gene lost 7 bases and the J gene lost 2 bases, with 15 bases spanning the gap. CDR1 SGDLS and CDR2 YYNGEE come from the germline V gene. The CDR3, as DNA: TGTGCCAGCTCACCCGGCAACCGAAACTATGGCTACACCTTC. It translates to CASSPGNRNYGYTF.

The CDR3 sequence: CASSPTGGRETQYF. The CDR3 DNA reads as TGTGCCAGCAGCCCGACAGGGGGTAGGGAGACCCAGTACTTC. The rearrangement joins TRBV2 to TRBJ2-5; 9 bases map to TRBD1. The CDR3 totals 14 residues. Germline assignment: CDR1 SNHLY and CDR2 FYNNEI. V shed 6 bases, J shed 5 bases, and the junction held 7 bases outside the gene matches. Supplemented by reference TRBV2 and TRBJ2-5, the full variable domain reads EPEVTQTPSHQVTQMGQEVILRCVPISNHLYFYWYRQILGQKVEFLVSFYNNEISEKSEIFDDQFSVERPDGSNFTLKIRSTKLEDSAMYFCASSPTGGRETQYFGPGTRLLVL.

The CDR3 sequence: CARSGFDEQYF. In nucleotides, the CDR3 is TGTGCTAGATCAGGGTTCGACGAGCAGTACTTC. This sequence joins TRBV10-3 and TRBJ2-7, with D possibly TRBD1 on 5 matching bases. Germline assignment: CDR1 ENHRY and CDR2 SYGVKD. The CDR3 length is 11 residues.

The chain uses TRBV10-3 and TRBJ1-1, with 7 bases that match TRBD1. Germline loops: CDR1 ENHRY, CDR2 SYGVKD. Trimming removed 8 bases from V and 1 base from J; junction bases left unmatched: 7. This CDR3 has 14 residues. The CDR3 DNA follows: TGTGCCATCGGGAGGACAGGCACGAACACTGAAGCTTTCTTT. As protein: CAIGRTGTNTEAFF.

The J gene is TRBJ1-3, the V gene TRBV7-8; perhaps TRBD1 as D (6 bases). Germline CDR1 SGHVS, CDR2 FQNEAQ. The CDR3 has 15 residues. With 6 bases removed from V and 4 bases from J, the gap between germline ends came to 16 bases. The chain's CDR3 is CASSRDRTSGNTIYF. In DNA form, the CDR3 reads TGTGCCAGCAGTCGAGACAGGACCTCCGGAAACACCATATATTTT.

The chain is built from TRBV7-8 and TRBJ1-1, with TRBD1 identical over 9 bases. The germline V gene encodes CDR1 SGHVS and CDR2 FQNEAQ. The CDR3 length is 13 residues. The V and J ends lost 5 bases and 7 bases, in that order; junction bases with no gene match: 5. The DNA for the CDR3 is TGTGCCAGCAGCATACAGGGGGCGAGTGAAGCTTTCTTT. Translated: CASSIQGASEAFF.

V and J are TRBV10-3 and TRBJ2-5, with D perhaps TRBD1 or TRBD2 (8 bases each). The CDR3 covers 13 residues. V was shortened by 10 bases and J by 7 bases, with 19 bases between the two germline ends. Germline lookup yields CDR1 ENHRY and CDR2 SYGVKD. The CDR3 sequence: CANRGTGGGTQYF. As DNA, the CDR3 is TGTGCCAACAGGGGGACGGGAGGGGGGACCCAGTACTTC.

At least ten counts were recorded for this clonotype. The rearrangement uses TRBV12-3 or TRBV12-4 and TRBJ1-2; perhaps TRBD1 as D (5 bases). Trimming left V 4 bases short and J 5 bases short, with 14 bases between. This CDR3 has 14 amino acids. The CDR3: CASSSRGDGYGYTF. As DNA, the CDR3 is TGTGCCAGCAGTTCACGGGGGGATGGGTATGGCTACACCTTC.

The chain links TRBV7-2 to TRBJ2-5; D ambiguous. V dropped 10 bases and J dropped 5 bases, with 11 bases sitting between them. The CDR3 is 11 amino acids. Germline V gene data show CDR1 as SGHTA and CDR2 as FQGNSA. CDR3 sequence reads: CANSHGETQYF. The CDR3 DNA follows: TGTGCCAACTCCCACGGGGAGACCCAGTACTTC.

The V and J genes are TRBV7-8 and TRBJ2-5; TRBD1 matches 8 bases. Germline trimming cut 4 bases from V and 4 bases from J; bases unmatched to any gene: 11. The CDR3 consists of 16 residues. Germline loops: CDR1 SGHVS, CDR2 FQNEAQ. The CDR3 reads CASSSTRTGSGETQYF. The CDR3, as DNA: TGTGCCAGCAGCTCGACAAGGACAGGGAGCGGAGAGACCCAGTACTTC.